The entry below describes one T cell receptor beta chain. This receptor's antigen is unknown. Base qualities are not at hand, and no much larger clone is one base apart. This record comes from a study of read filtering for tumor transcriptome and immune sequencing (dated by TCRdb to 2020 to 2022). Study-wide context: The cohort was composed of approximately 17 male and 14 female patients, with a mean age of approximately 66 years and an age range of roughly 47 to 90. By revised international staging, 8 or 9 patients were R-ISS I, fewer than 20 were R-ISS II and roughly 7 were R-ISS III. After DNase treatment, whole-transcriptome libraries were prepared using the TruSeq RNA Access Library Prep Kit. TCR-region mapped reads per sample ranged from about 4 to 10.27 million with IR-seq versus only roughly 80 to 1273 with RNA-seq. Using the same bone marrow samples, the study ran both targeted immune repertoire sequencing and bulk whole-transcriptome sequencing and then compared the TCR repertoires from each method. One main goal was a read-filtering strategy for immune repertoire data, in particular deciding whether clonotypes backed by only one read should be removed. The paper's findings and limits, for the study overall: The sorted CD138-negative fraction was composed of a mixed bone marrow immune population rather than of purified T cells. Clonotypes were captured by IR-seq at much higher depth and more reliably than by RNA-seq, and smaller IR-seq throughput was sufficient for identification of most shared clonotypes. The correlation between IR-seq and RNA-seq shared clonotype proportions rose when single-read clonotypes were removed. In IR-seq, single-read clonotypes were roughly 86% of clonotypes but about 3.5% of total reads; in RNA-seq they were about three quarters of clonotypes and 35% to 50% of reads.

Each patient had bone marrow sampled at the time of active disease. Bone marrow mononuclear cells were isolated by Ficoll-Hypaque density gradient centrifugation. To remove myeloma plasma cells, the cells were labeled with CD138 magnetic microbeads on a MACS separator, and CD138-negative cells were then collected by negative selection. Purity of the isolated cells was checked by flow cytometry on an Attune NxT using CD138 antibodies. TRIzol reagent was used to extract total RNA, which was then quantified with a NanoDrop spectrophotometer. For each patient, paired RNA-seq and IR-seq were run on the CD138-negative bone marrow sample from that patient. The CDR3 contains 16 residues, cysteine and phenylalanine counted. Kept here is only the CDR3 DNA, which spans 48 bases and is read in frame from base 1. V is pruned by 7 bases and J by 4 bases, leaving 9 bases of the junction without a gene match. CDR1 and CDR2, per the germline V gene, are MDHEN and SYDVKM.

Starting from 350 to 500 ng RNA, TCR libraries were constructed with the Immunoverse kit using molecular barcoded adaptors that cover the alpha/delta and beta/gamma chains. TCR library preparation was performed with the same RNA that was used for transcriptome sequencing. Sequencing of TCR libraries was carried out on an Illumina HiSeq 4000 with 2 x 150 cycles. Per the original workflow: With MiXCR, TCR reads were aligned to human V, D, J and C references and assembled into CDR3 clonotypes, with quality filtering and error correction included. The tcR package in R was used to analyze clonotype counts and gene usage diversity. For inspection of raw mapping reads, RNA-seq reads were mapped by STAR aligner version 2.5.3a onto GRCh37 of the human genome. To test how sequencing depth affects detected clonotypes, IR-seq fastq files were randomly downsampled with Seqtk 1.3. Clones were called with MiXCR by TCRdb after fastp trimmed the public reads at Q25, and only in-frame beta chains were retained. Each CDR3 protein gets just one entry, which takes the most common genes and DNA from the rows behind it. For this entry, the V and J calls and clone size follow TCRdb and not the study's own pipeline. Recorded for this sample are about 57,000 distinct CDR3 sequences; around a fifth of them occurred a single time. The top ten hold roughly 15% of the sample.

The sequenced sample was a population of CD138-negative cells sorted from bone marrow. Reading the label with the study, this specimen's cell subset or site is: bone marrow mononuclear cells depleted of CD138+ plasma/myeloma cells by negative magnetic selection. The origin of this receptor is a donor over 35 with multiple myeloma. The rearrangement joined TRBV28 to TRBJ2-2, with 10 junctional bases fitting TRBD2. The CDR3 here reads CASTSPRLAGTGELFF. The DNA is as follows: TGTGCCAGCACGAGTCCGAGACTAGCGGGCACCGGGGAGCTGTTTTTT.